The 20 T cell receptor beta chains presented below share a single source sample, sequenced in a study of breast tumors, draining lymph nodes, adjacent tissues. The lymph nodes were axillary draining lymph nodes from breast cancer patients. TCRdb called the multiplex PCR reads again in MiXCR, with one record for every CDR3 protein. The sample has 290,000 or so distinct CDR3 sequences; about 30% are singletons. The sequencing input was axillary lymph node tissue. Every receptor here comes from a female donor with breast cancer. Some clones in this sample may be carry-over from other donors' samples.

The sample holds many counts of this clonotype. V gene TRBV20-1 combines with J gene TRBJ2-3; D ambiguous. Germline V CDR1 and CDR2: DFQATT, SNEGSKA (reference sequence). V lost 0 bases to trimming and J lost 2 bases, with 6 bases between them. The CDR3 has 13 residues. The CDR3 protein is CSAREGYTDTQYF. The CDR3 coding sequence is TGCAGTGCTAGAGAGGGCTACACAGATACGCAGTATTTT.

Concerning this clonotype: A much larger clone is a single base away; this may be a read error. The CDR3 does not end in the conserved phenylalanine or tryptophan, so this is likely a read error. The chain is built from TRBV6-5 and TRBJ2-7; TRBD1 matches 11 bases. Germline V lookup: CDR1 MNHEY, CDR2 SVGAGI. This CDR3 has 13 residues. The V segment lost 4 bases and the J segment 7 bases; nucleotides outside the gene matches: 3. The CDR3, as DNA: TGTGCCAGCAGTTGGACAGGGGGCAGGGAGCAGTACTCC. Encoded protein: CASSWTGGREQYS.

The chain uses TRBV20-1 and TRBJ1-1; D is ambiguous. The CDR3 contains 13 residues. Germline CDR1 DFQATT, CDR2 SNEGSKA (reference sequence). V dropped 0 bases and J dropped 1 base, with 6 bases sitting between them. CDR3 in DNA: TGCAGTGCTAGAGATCCGAGGAACACTGAAGCTTTCTTT. Translation: CSARDPRNTEAFF.

This clonotype was counted many times. The J gene is TRBJ2-5, the V gene TRBV5-1; D remains unclear. The CDR3 extends over 14 amino acids. The V gene's germline CDR1 is SGHRS and CDR2 YFSETQ. Trimming cost V 1 base and J 3 bases, with 10 bases left between them. For the CDR3, the DNA is TGCGCCAGCAGCTTGTTAGGCAGGAAAGAGACCCAGTACTTC. Translation: CASSLLGRKETQYF.

The chain combines TRBV6-2 or TRBV6-3 with TRBJ1-5, with 8 bases aligning to TRBD1. Looked up from germline, CDR1 is MNHEY and CDR2 is SVGEGT. After removal of 0 bases from V and 2 bases from J, the junction contained 9 bases not matched to a gene. The CDR3 loop spans 18 amino acids. CDR3 sequence: CASSYSETGATRNQPQHF. In nucleotides, the CDR3 is TGTGCCAGCAGTTACTCGGAGACAGGGGCGACTCGCAATCAGCCCCAGCATTTT.

Of note for this clonotype: A junction boundary mismatches the germline segment, possibly from a read error. The V call is TRBV10-3, the J call TRBJ2-3; 7 positions agree with TRBD2. The length of the CDR3 is 16 residues. Germline V lookup: CDR1 ENHRY, CDR2 SYGVKD. The CDR3 is CAISDKRASGTGTQYF. CDR3 bases: TGTGCCATCAGTGATAAGAGGGCTAGCGGCACAGGTACGCAGTATTTT.

This clonotype was picked up one time. A much larger clone lies a single base off, so this may be a read error. The J gene is TRBJ2-3, the V gene TRBV9, with 14 positions matching TRBD2. J lost 8 bases, V lost 4 bases, and 18 bases had no gene match. Germline V gene lookup returns CDR1 SGDLS and CDR2 YYNGEE. The CDR3 is 19 amino acids. CDR3 amino acids: CASSQGLAGEGITPTTQYF. The CDR3 DNA sequence: TGTGCCAGCAGCCAGGGACTAGCGGGAGAAGGTATCACGCCGACTACGCAGTATTTT.

Details on this clonotype: A single base separates this from a much larger clone, so it may be a read error. CDR3 loop: CASGLSEELTDTQYF. The CDR3 DNA sequence: TGTGCCAGCGGCTTAAGCGAGGAACTCACAGATACGCAGTATTTT. The rearrangement links TRBV11-2 to TRBJ2-3; no clear D. CDR3 length: 15 amino acids. Germline-derived CDR1 and CDR2 are SGHAT and FQNNGV.

With regard to this clonotype: The junction departs from the called germline gene at one end, perhaps through a read error. This chain joins TRBV10-3 and TRBJ2-5, with 7 positions matching TRBD1. The CDR3 length is 12 residues. The germline V gene has CDR1 ENHRY and CDR2 SYGVKD. The CDR3: CAISETGETQCF. The CDR3, as DNA: TGTGCCATCAGTGAGACAGGGGAGACCCAGTGCTTC.

The chain carries TRBV29-1 and TRBJ1-4; a weak D match, TRBD1 (5 bases). V gave up 6 bases and J gave up 6 bases, with 14 bases separating them. The CDR3 has 13 amino acids. Germline V gives CDR1 SQVTM, CDR2 ANQGSEA. The CDR3 loop reads CSVLPDTDEKLFF. CDR3 sequence (DNA): TGCAGCGTCTTACCGGACACCGATGAAAAACTGTTTTTT. The full variable domain, with the rest looked up from reference TRBV29-1 and TRBJ1-4, is SAVISQKPSRDICQRGTSLTIQCQVDSQVTMMFWYRQQPGQSLTLIATANQGSEATYESGFVIDKFPISRPNLTFSTLTVSNMSPEDSSIYLCSVLPDTDEKLFFGSGTQLSVL.

J is TRBJ1-1 and V is TRBV12-3 or TRBV12-4, with D unresolved. Trimming took 2 bases from V and 3 from J, leaving 7 bases between them. The CDR3 extends over 13 amino acids. CDR3 in amino acids: CASSLLQHTEAFF. CDR3 DNA: TGTGCCAGCAGTTTACTACAGCACACTGAAGCTTTCTTT.

This clonotype appeared a few times. A much larger clone lies one base from this, so it may be a read error. This rearrangement joins TRBV5-1 to TRBJ2-7; the match to TRBD1 covers 10 bases. The CDR3 contains 14 residues. Germline-derived CDR1 and CDR2 are SGHRS and YFSETQ. CDR3 in amino acids: CAGSLTGTGVEQYF. The CDR3 DNA follows: TGCGCCGGCAGCTTAACCGGGACAGGGGTCGAGCAGTACTTC. The variable domain in full, completed from reference TRBV5-1 and TRBJ2-7, reads KAGVTQTPRYLIKTRGQQVTLSCSPISGHRSVSWYQQTPGQGLQFLFEYFSETQRNKGNFPGRFSGRQFSNSRSEMNVSTLELGDSALYLCAGSLTGTGVEQYFGPGTRLTVT.

This chain connects TRBV12-3 or TRBV12-4 to TRBJ1-1; 11 bases align to TRBD1. The trim removed 6 bases at V and 5 bases at J, leaving 8 bases unmatched. This CDR3 has 15 amino acids. The CDR3 DNA sequence: TGTGCCAGCAGATTCGGACAGGGGGCAGGGACTGAAGCTTTCTTT. This encodes CASRFGQGAGTEAFF.

This clonotype came up many times. The chain carries TRBV15 and TRBJ1-4, with D uncertain. Germline assignment: CDR1 LNHNV and CDR2 YYDKDF (reference sequence). The V and J ends lost 2 bases and 0 bases respectively, with 4 bases between them. This CDR3 has 14 amino acids. CDR3: CATSRQTTNEKLFF. The CDR3 DNA follows: TGTGCCACCAGCAGACAAACAACTAATGAAAAACTGTTTTTT.

This clonotype was detected a few times. This could be a read error, since a much larger clone is one nucleotide away. The chain couples TRBV20-1 to TRBJ1-4; 7 nucleotides agree with TRBD1. CDR3 size: 12 residues. Per the germline V gene, CDR1 is DFQATT and CDR2 is SNEGSKA (reference sequence). CDR3 sequence: CSAKQGNEKPFF. CDR3 in DNA: TGCAGTGCAAAACAGGGGAATGAAAAACCGTTTTTT.

The rearrangement links TRBV6-2 or TRBV6-3 to TRBJ2-7, with D perhaps matching TRBD1 or TRBD2 (5 bases each). The CDR3 contains 15 residues. V dropped 0 bases and J dropped 7 bases, with 16 bases sitting between them. Germline V gene lookup returns CDR1 MNHEY and CDR2 SVGEGT. The CDR3 sequence is CASSYSRWGIGEQYF. The CDR3 bases are TGTGCCAGCAGTTACTCCCGTTGGGGGATCGGGGAGCAGTACTTC.

V is TRBV11-1 and J is TRBJ2-7; D ambiguous. V was shortened by 4 bases and J by 6 bases, with 13 bases between the two germline ends. The CDR3 covers 13 residues. Germline lookup yields CDR1 SGHAT and CDR2 FQDESV (reference sequence). CDR3 region: CASSYRVPSEQYF. Here the CDR3 DNA reads TGTGCCAGCAGCTACCGGGTCCCATCCGAGCAGTACTTC.

The sample holds many counts of this clonotype. CDR3 in amino acids: CASRLDSYSYEQYF. The CDR3 DNA reads TGTGCCAGCAGGTTAGACTCTTATTCCTACGAGCAGTACTTC. The V and J genes are TRBV5-4 and TRBJ2-7, with D uncertain. Germline V gene lookup returns CDR1 SGHNT and CDR2 YYREEE (reference sequence). The CDR3 runs 14 residues. Trimming removed 5 bases at V and 1 base at J, with 13 bases between. Based on the CDR3 plus reference TRBV5-4 and TRBJ2-7, the full variable domain is ETGVTQSPTHLIKTRGQQVTLRCSSQSGHNTVSWYQQALGQGPQFIFQYYREEENGRGNFPPRFSGLQFPNYSSELNVNALELDDSALYLCASRLDSYSYEQYFGPGTRLTVT.

To note about this clonotype: As the CDR3 is not closed by the conserved phenylalanine or tryptophan, this likely results from a read error. The chain joins TRBV5-6 to TRBJ1-2, with a weak D call TRBD1 (5 bases). This CDR3 has 13 residues. V was pared by 7 bases and J by 2 bases, with 12 bases between. CDR1 is SGHDT, CDR2 YYEEEE, per germline. Written as DNA, the CDR3 is TGTGCCAGCTCACCACAGGACAACTATGGCTACACCTCC. The encoded protein is CASSPQDNYGYTS.

The table lists this clonotype with many counts. The chain has TRBV7-2 and TRBJ2-7, with a possible D match to TRBD2 (6 bases). Germline values: CDR1 SGHTA, CDR2 FQGNSA. V was clipped by 5 bases and J by 6 bases, with 17 bases between them. The CDR3 spans 14 residues. The CDR3 nucleotides read TGTGCCAGCAGCCCCGGCCTAGCGAAGCGCGAGCAGTACTTC. This sequence encodes CASSPGLAKREQYF.